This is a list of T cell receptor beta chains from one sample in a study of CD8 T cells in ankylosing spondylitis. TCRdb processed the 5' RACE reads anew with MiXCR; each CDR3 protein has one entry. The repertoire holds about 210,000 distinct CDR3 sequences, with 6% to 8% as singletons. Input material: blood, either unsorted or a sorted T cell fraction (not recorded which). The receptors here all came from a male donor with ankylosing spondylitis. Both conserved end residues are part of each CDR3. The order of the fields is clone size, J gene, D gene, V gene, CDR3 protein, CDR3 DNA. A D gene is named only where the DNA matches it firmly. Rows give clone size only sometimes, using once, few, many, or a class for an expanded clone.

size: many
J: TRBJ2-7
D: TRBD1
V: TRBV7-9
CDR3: CASSSSLTGLSSYEQYF
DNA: TGTGCCAGCAGCTCTTCCTTGACAGGGCTTAGCTCCTACGAGCAGTACTTC

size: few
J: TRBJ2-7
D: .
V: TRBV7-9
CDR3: CASSFGGGTLYEQYF
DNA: TGTGCCAGCAGCTTTGGAGGGGGTACCCTCTACGAGCAGTACTTC

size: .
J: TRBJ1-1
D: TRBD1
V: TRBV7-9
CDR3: CASSSPTSQGGEAFF
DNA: TGTGCCAGCAGCTCGCCGACATCACAGGGGGGTGAAGCTTTCTTT

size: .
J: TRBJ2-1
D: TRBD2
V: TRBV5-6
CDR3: CASSGTSSNEQFF
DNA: TGTGCCAGCAGCGGGACTAGTTCCAATGAGCAGTTCTTC

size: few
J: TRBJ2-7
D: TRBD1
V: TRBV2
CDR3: CASSESTGPYEQYF
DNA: TGTGCCAGCAGTGAGTCGACAGGGCCCTACGAGCAGTACTTC

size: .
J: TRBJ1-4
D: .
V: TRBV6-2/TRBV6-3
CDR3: CASSSSPLAKLFF
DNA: TGTGCCAGCAGTTCCTCTCCCCTCGCAAAGCTGTTTTTT

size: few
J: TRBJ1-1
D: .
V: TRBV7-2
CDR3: CASSFGLEGLGTEAFF
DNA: TGTGCCAGCAGCTTTGGGCTTGAGGGTTTGGGCACTGAAGCTTTCTTT

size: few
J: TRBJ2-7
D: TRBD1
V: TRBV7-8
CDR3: CASSSWTGDDEQYF
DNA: TGTGCCAGCAGCTCATGGACAGGGGACGACGAGCAGTACTTC

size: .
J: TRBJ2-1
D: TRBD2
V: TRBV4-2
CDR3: CASSGASSYNEQFF
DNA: TGTGCCTCAAGCGGGGCTAGCTCCTACAATGAGCAGTTCTTC

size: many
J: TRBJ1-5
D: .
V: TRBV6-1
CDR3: CASTVRVTPQPQHF
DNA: TGTGCCAGCACCGTCCGAGTGACGCCCCAGCCCCAGCATTTT